This TCR beta chain originates from a study of Graves' ophthalmopathy and Graves' hyperthyroidism. Overall study results and limits: Blood repertoires reportedly contained most expanded thyroid clonotypes above 0.001 frequency.

Amplification of the TCR beta CDR3 regions used RNA transcripts (as template). First-round RT-PCR with HTBI primers preceded a second-round multiplex PCR. TCRdb reprocessed the multiplex PCR reads via MiXCR and lists one record per CDR3 protein. The sample contains 300,000 to 400,000 distinct CDR3 sequences, roughly 15% of which appear only once. Clinical symptoms and serum thyroxine were used for diagnosis; TRAb, thyroid ultrasound and orbital computed tomography were also relied on. Germline assignment: CDR1 SEHNR and CDR2 FQNEAQ (reference sequence). Trimming took 1 base from V and 1 from J, leaving 13 bases between them. The CDR3 loop spans 16 amino acids. This clonotype came up many times. Its antigen is not identified.

This clonotype was sampled from an adult man with Graves' ophthalmopathy. The chain employs TRBV7-9 and TRBJ1-1; a weak D match, TRBD1 (6 bases). Sequencing used peripheral blood. CDR3 in DNA: TGTGCCAGCAGCTTAGTAGGGGGGGACTGGAACACTGAAGCTTTCTTT. As protein: CASSLVGGDWNTEAFF.